This entry lists 28 T cell receptor beta chains sequenced from one sample in a study of cytomegalovirus exposure and HLA in healthy donors. Primers included in the PCR were 60 Vbeta and 13 Jbeta primers. The table came from immunoSEQ multiplex PCR; TCRdb's copy has only in-frame clones and leaves some out. The table has about 200,000 clones, about 80% seen once. Sequenced input: PBMCs. The receptors originated from a girl aged 10 to 17 in good health and CMV-seronegative.

The chain recombines TRBV7-3 with TRBJ2-1; TRBD1 agrees at 7 bases. CDR3 length: 11 amino acids. The ends lost 8 bases at V and 5 bases at J; junction bases unmatched: 0. Germline CDR1 reads SGHTA; CDR2 reads FQGTGA. The CDR3 loop is CASQGDNEQFF. The DNA of the CDR3 is TGTGCCAGCCAGGGGGACAATGAGCAGTTCTTC.

The J gene is TRBJ2-4, the V gene TRBV6-1, with 7 bases that match TRBD2. V shed 4 bases, J shed 2 bases, and the junction held 5 bases outside the gene matches. This CDR3 contains 15 residues. CDR1 and CDR2 (germline): MNHNS, SASEGT. The CDR3 coding sequence is TGTGCCAGCAGTGGGATGGGGGGGTCCAAAAACATTCAGTACTTC. It translates to CASSGMGGSKNIQYF.

The chain carries TRBV6-5 and TRBJ2-1; D is ambiguous. The CDR3 consists of 14 residues. Germline V gives CDR1 MNHEY, CDR2 SVGAGI. The V and J ends lost 5 bases and 0 bases respectively, with 8 bases between them. The CDR3 DNA reads as TGTGCCAGCAGTCTAAGAGCCTCCTACAATGAGCAGTTCTTC. As protein: CASSLRASYNEQFF.

The rearrangement uses TRBV5-4 and TRBJ2-1, with 7 bases lining up with TRBD2. V was pared by 4 bases and J by 10 bases, with 8 bases of the junction left unmatched. The germline gives CDR1 SGHNT, CDR2 YYREEE (reference sequence). The CDR3 consists of 13 residues. The CDR3 is CASSPSVGGEQFF. The CDR3 DNA is TGTGCCAGCAGCCCATCCGTGGGGGGGGAGCAGTTCTTC.

This chain uses TRBV2 with TRBJ2-3, with 7 bases that match TRBD1. The CDR3 covers 13 residues. V shed 5 bases, J shed 4 bases, and the junction held 3 bases outside the gene matches. Germline values: CDR1 SNHLY, CDR2 FYNNEI. The CDR3 loop reads CASSTQGSDTQYF. In DNA, the CDR3 is TGTGCCAGCAGTACACAGGGGTCAGATACGCAGTATTTT.

This clone was observed a few times. CDR3 sequence reads: CASSQDRAGEQYF. The DNA of the CDR3 is TGCGCCAGCAGCCAAGATCGGGCGGGCGAGCAGTACTTC. This sequence joins TRBV4-3 and TRBJ2-7, with TRBD2 as a possible D gene (5 bases). Germline CDR1 reads LGHNA; CDR2 reads YSLEER. The CDR3 totals 13 residues. With 0 bases removed from V and 6 bases from J, the gap between germline ends came to 9 bases.

This sequence joins TRBV2 and TRBJ2-7; TRBD1 matches 7 bases. Trimming cost V 9 bases and J 4 bases; bases outside gene matches: 6. Germline lookup yields CDR1 SNHLY and CDR2 FYNNEI. The CDR3 runs to 12 residues. The CDR3 is CASGTEPYEQYF. DNA of the CDR3: TGTGCCAGTGGGACAGAGCCATACGAGCAGTACTTC.

The chain carries TRBV5-1 and TRBJ2-5; a weak D match, TRBD2 (6 bases). The V end was cut by 0 bases, the J end by 3 bases, with 12 bases between. CDR1 and CDR2 from the germline V gene are SGHRS and YFSETQ. There are 15 residues in the CDR3. The chain's CDR3 is CASSLVPSAEETQYF. CDR3 nucleotides: TGCGCCAGCAGCTTGGTTCCTAGCGCGGAAGAGACCCAGTACTTC.

To note about this clone: One end of the junction is discordant with germline, which a read error may explain. V is TRBV7-9 and J is TRBJ1-1, with D possibly matching TRBD1 (6 bases). The CDR3 is 16 amino acids. Per the germline V gene, CDR1 is SEHNR and CDR2 is FQNEAQ (reference sequence). The DNA for the CDR3 is TGTTCCAGCAGCTTACGGGCCACAGGGATGAACACTGAAGCTTTCTTT. Translation gives CSSSLRATGMNTEAFF.

The genes are TRBV28 and TRBJ1-2; 12 bases fit TRBD1. The CDR3 sequence is 15 residues long. After removal of 3 bases from V and 3 bases from J, the junction contained 2 bases not matched to a gene. The germline CDR1 and CDR2 sequences are MDHEN and SYDVKM. In nucleotides, the CDR3 is TGTGCCAGCAGTTTGTGGGACAGGGGGCACTATGGCTACACCTTC. It encodes CASSLWDRGHYGYTF.

The chain is built from TRBV7-2 and TRBJ2-3, with 8 positions matching TRBD2. This CDR3 region has 15 residues. Germline CDR1 is SGHTA and CDR2 is FQGNSA. The V gene end was trimmed by 4 bases and the J gene end by 3 bases; junction bases not matched to a gene: 6. In DNA, the CDR3 is TGTGCCAGCAGCTCCGGGACTAGTCGTACAGATACGCAGTATTTT. As protein: CASSSGTSRTDTQYF.

This clone was observed once. V and J are TRBV20-1 and TRBJ2-5; D is undetermined. The CDR3 spans 10 residues. Trimming shortened V by 4 bases and J by 6 bases, and 6 bases separated the two germline ends. CDR1 and CDR2 from the germline V gene are DFQATT and SNEGSKA (reference sequence). CDR3 nucleotide sequence: TGCAGTGCTACGGTGCAGACCCAGTACTTC. Protein product: CSATVQTQYF.

The genes are TRBV4-2 and TRBJ2-7; TRBD1 matches at 7 bases. Trimming removed 2 bases from V and 7 bases from J; junction bases left unmatched: 8. CDR1 and CDR2 from the germline V gene are LGHNA and YNFKEQ. The CDR3 consists of 14 residues. The CDR3 loop reads CASSQTGTDREQYF. The CDR3 DNA sequence: TGTGCCAGCAGCCAAACCGGGACAGACAGGGAGCAGTACTTC.

V usage is TRBV29-1 and J usage is TRBJ2-3; weak D call: TRBD1 (5 bases). Trimming stripped 4 bases from V and 2 bases from J, with 13 bases between. CDR3 length: 14 amino acids. Per the germline V gene, CDR1 is SQVTM and CDR2 is ANQGSEA. The CDR3 region has the DNA TGCAGCGTTGTAACTGGGGCGAACACAGATACGCAGTATTTT. It yields the protein CSVVTGANTDTQYF.

The rearrangement links TRBV27 to TRBJ1-1; D remains ambiguous. The CDR3 extends over 13 amino acids. Per the germline V gene, CDR1 is MNHEY and CDR2 is SMNVEV (reference sequence). Between the trimmed V and J ends, which lost 5 bases and 4 bases, there was a span of 11 bases. CDR3 residues: CASSLQRRTEAFF. The CDR3 DNA is TGTGCCAGCAGTCTTCAGCGTCGCACTGAAGCTTTCTTT.

This rearrangement joins TRBV28 to TRBJ2-5; TRBD2 aligns across 8 bases. The CDR3 runs to 13 residues. Trimming removed 1 base from V and 7 bases from J; junction bases left unmatched: 2. The germline gives CDR1 MDHEN, CDR2 SYDVKM. CDR3 region: CASSLSTSATQYF. The CDR3 DNA follows: TGTGCCAGCAGTTTATCGACTAGCGCGACCCAGTACTTC.

The rearrangement links TRBV7-9 to TRBJ2-7, with D possibly being TRBD2 (6 bases). V shed 2 bases and J shed 4 bases, with 12 bases lying between them. Germline lookup yields CDR1 SEHNR and CDR2 FQNEAQ (reference sequence). This CDR3 is built from 14 residues. DNA of the CDR3: TGTGCCAGCAGCTTAAGATCCGGGGGATACGAGCAGTACTTC. Translation: CASSLRSGGYEQYF.

This clone was picked up one time. The rearrangement joins TRBV28 to TRBJ2-1; the match to TRBD2 covers 8 bases. J gave up 4 bases and V 6 bases, and 8 bases lay outside the gene matches. Germline V lookup: CDR1 MDHEN, CDR2 SYDVKM. This CDR3 has 15 amino acids. The CDR3 DNA sequence: TGTGCCAGCAGCCTCCCCGGGACTAGGTACAATGAGCAGTTCTTC. Amino acid sequence: CASSLPGTRYNEQFF.

Only a few counts were recorded for this clone. The gene calls are TRBV27 and TRBJ1-4; D gene uncertain. Trimming removed 2 bases from V and 7 bases from J, with 5 bases in between. The CDR3 length is 12 residues. Germline CDR1 is MNHEY and CDR2 is SMNVEV (reference sequence). The CDR3 here is CASSLLGEKLFF. The CDR3 nucleotides read TGTGCCAGCAGTTTACTCGGTGAAAAACTGTTTTTT.

The chain links TRBV7-9 to TRBJ1-4; D not resolved. V was trimmed by 0 bases and J by 7 bases, leaving 12 bases between them. The CDR3 has 15 amino acids. Germline values: CDR1 SEHNR, CDR2 FQNEAQ (reference sequence). Here the CDR3 reads CASSLANVESEKLFF. DNA of the CDR3: TGTGCCAGCAGCTTAGCGAACGTTGAGAGTGAAAAACTGTTTTTT.

V is TRBV7-2 and J is TRBJ1-6; 9 bases are shared with TRBD1. The CDR3 is made up of 15 amino acids. Trimming cost V 3 bases and J 14 bases; bases outside gene matches: 11. Germline lookup yields CDR1 SGHTA and CDR2 FQGNSA. The CDR3 here is CASSFNPGQGGALHF. In DNA, the CDR3 is TGTGCCAGCAGCTTTAACCCGGGACAGGGAGGGGCCCTCCACTTT.

This chain links TRBV10-3 with TRBJ1-1; maybe TRBD1 (6 bases). The V gene lost 2 bases and the J gene lost 2 bases, with 18 bases spanning the gap. The CDR3 extends over 17 amino acids. Germline lookup yields CDR1 ENHRY and CDR2 SYGVKD. CDR3 sequence: CAISERTGVGGNTEAFF. In nucleotides, the CDR3 is TGTGCCATCAGTGAGCGGACTGGAGTAGGGGGTAACACTGAAGCTTTCTTT.

The chain joins TRBV13 to TRBJ1-2; tentatively, D is TRBD1 (5 bases). The V end was cut by 10 bases, the J end by 0 bases, with 21 bases between. The CDR3 consists of 16 residues. The germline gives CDR1 PRHDT, CDR2 FYEKMQ (reference sequence). DNA for the CDR3: TGTGCCATCCCCTTTCGGGGGGTCCGGTCTAACTATGGCTACACCTTC. Its protein is CAIPFRGVRSNYGYTF.

This clone was observed a few times. The chain couples TRBV5-4 to TRBJ2-1; no clear D. Trimming shortened V by 0 bases and J by 6 bases, and 7 bases separated the two germline ends. CDR1 and CDR2 from the germline V gene are SGHNT and YYREEE (reference sequence). The CDR3 spans 13 residues. The CDR3 sequence is CASSLEQINEQFF. In nucleotides, the CDR3 is TGTGCCAGCAGCTTGGAACAGATCAATGAGCAGTTCTTC.

The rearrangement links TRBV6-1 to TRBJ2-1, with 9 bases fitting TRBD2. The CDR3 extends over 16 amino acids. V shed 1 base, J shed 7 bases, and the junction held 8 bases outside the gene matches. Germline V gives CDR1 MNHNS, CDR2 SASEGT. CDR3: CASSEESRGLANEQFF. The DNA of the CDR3 is TGTGCCAGCAGTGAAGAAAGTCGGGGACTAGCAAATGAGCAGTTCTTC.

This chain joins TRBV27 and TRBJ2-2, with TRBD1 identical over 7 bases. Germline CDR1 is MNHEY and CDR2 is SMNVEV (reference sequence). This CDR3 is built from 16 residues. J was trimmed by 0 bases and V by 6 bases; bases with no gene match: 7. The CDR3 DNA reads TGTGCCAGCAGGTACATAGGGACAGCGAACACCGGGGAGCTGTTTTTT. As protein: CASRYIGTANTGELFF.

This chain links TRBV28 with TRBJ2-2; D remains ambiguous. Germline lookup yields CDR1 MDHEN and CDR2 SYDVKM. Trimming stripped 2 bases from V and 4 bases from J, with 14 bases between. The CDR3 is made up of 16 amino acids. In nucleotides, the CDR3 is TGTGCCAGCAGTTTACCCGGAGTAGTGGGCACCGGGGAGCTGTTTTTT. Translation gives CASSLPGVVGTGELFF.

This clone turned up a few times. This chain connects TRBV6-5 to TRBJ1-2; D is possibly TRBD1 (6 bases). The germline V gene encodes CDR1 MNHEY and CDR2 SVGAGI. CDR3 size: 13 residues. V dropped 4 bases and J dropped 5 bases, with 11 bases sitting between them. The CDR3 sequence: CASSLDRLYGYTF. The CDR3 coding sequence is TGTGCCAGCAGTTTAGACAGGCTATATGGCTACACCTTC.